The sequence of this T cell receptor (beta chain) was determined in a study of shared clonotypes between healthy human individuals. Study-wide results and caveats: Lower generation probabilities were found for non-shared clonotypes than for those shared by all four donors.

CDR1 is LGHNA, CDR2 YNFKEQ, per germline. The CDR3 runs 15 residues. Trimming stripped 4 bases from V and 6 bases from J, with 16 bases between. As concerns this clone: Antigen unknown.

Memory CD4+ cells were the fraction left after CD45RA+ naive selection. Original handling: ImmunoSEQ only sent back junction sequences with no quality scores, so filtering was done differently. Using immunoSEQ multiplex PCR, the repertoire was profiled, and TCRdb retains in-frame clones only, with some absent. From that table come the V and J calls and clone size; the DNA was used to work out D and trimming. The table has 2 million to 2.5 million clones, around 92% seen once. The source is a man younger than 30 in good health. Some clones in this sample may be carry-over from other donors' samples. Sample: naive CD4+ T cells from PBMCs. The subset was: CD45RA+ positively selected. This chain joins TRBV4-2 and TRBJ2-1, with D possibly matching TRBD1 (5 bases). The CDR3 loop reads CASSLFQGRINEQFF. CDR3 DNA: TGTGCCAGCAGCCTGTTTCAGGGCCGGATCAATGAGCAGTTCTTC.